Each of the 21 T cell receptor beta chains below was sequenced from the same sample in a study of cytomegalovirus exposure and HLA in healthy donors. Produced via immunoSEQ multiplex PCR; TCRdb's table is partial and in-frame only. This sample has fewer than 95,000 clones, with 80% to 85% found just once. Sequencing was carried out using PBMCs. The receptors were gathered from a woman aged 18-35 years in good health and CMV-seropositive.

The chain is built from TRBV5-1 and TRBJ1-4; TRBD1 matches 11 bases. Germline CDR1 is SGHRS and CDR2 is YFSETQ. CDR3 length: 15 amino acids. V lost 4 bases, J lost 7 bases, and 6 bases stayed unmatched. CDR3 DNA sequence: TGCGCCAGCAGCCCGGACAGGGGGCAGACTGAAAAACTGTTTTTT. It is translated as CASSPDRGQTEKLFF.

The chain combines TRBV6-6 with TRBJ2-4; TRBD1 is a possible D gene (6 bases). CDR1 is MNHNY and CDR2 is SVGAGI in the germline V gene (reference sequence). Trimming stripped 5 bases from V and 3 bases from J, with 14 bases between. This CDR3 comprises 15 residues. Here the CDR3 DNA reads TGTGCCAGCAGTCCCCGGGACAAGAACAAAAACATTCAGTACTTC. Translated: CASSPRDKNKNIQYF.

This chain connects TRBV7-2 to TRBJ2-7, with D possibly being TRBD2 (6 bases). CDR3 length: 15 amino acids. V shed 2 bases and J shed 6 bases, with 17 bases lying between them. Germline loops: CDR1 SGHTA, CDR2 FQGNSA. CDR3 sequence: CASSLWARTEGEQYF. CDR3 coding DNA: TGTGCCAGCAGCTTATGGGCCAGGACGGAGGGCGAGCAGTACTTC.

The chain joins TRBV28 to TRBJ1-6; D remains unclear. The V gene lost 4 bases and the J gene lost 9 bases, with 19 bases spanning the gap. The CDR3 contains 16 residues. CDR1 and CDR2 from the germline V gene are MDHEN and SYDVKM. The CDR3: CASSWSYGKKGSPLHF. DNA for the CDR3: TGTGCCAGCAGTTGGAGTTACGGAAAGAAAGGTTCACCCCTCCACTTT.

The V gene is TRBV18, the J gene TRBJ2-7, with TRBD1 identical over 9 bases. CDR1 and CDR2 (germline): KGHSH, LQKENI. V shed 3 bases, J shed 1 base, and the junction held 13 bases outside the gene matches. CDR3 length: 18 residues. The CDR3 coding sequence is TGTGCCAGCTCACCGTACAAGGCGGGACAGGGAGGTTCCTACGAGCAGTACTTC. It translates to CASSPYKAGQGGSYEQYF.

V is TRBV6-5 and J is TRBJ2-7, with 8 bases matching TRBD1. The V gene end was trimmed by 5 bases and the J gene end by 2 bases; junction bases not matched to a gene: 5. The CDR3 length is 14 residues. CDR1 and CDR2 (germline): MNHEY, SVGAGI. The CDR3 bases are TGTGCCAGCAGTCCTCCAGGGGGCCCCTACGAGCAGTACTTC. Translation gives CASSPPGGPYEQYF.

The J gene is TRBJ2-5, the V gene TRBV28; the D is unclear. The CDR3 length is 13 residues. Germline assignment: CDR1 MDHEN and CDR2 SYDVKM. V dropped 6 bases and J dropped 4 bases, with 12 bases sitting between them. CDR3 protein: CASSRRALETQYF. For the CDR3, the DNA is TGTGCCAGCAGCCGTCGAGCGTTAGAGACCCAGTACTTC. Together with reference TRBV28 and TRBJ2-5, the CDR3 gives the full variable domain: DVKVTQSSRYLVKRTGEKVFLECVQDMDHENMFWYRQDPGLGLRLIYFSYDVKMKEKGDIPEGYSVSREKKERFSLILESASTNQTSMYLCASSRRALETQYFGPGTRLLVL.

The V call is TRBV10-3, the J call TRBJ1-1; D possibly corresponds to TRBD1 (6 bases). Per germline, CDR1 ENHRY and CDR2 SYGVKD. Trimming removed 3 bases at V and 1 base at J, with 12 bases between. CDR3 length equals 15 residues. CDR3 amino acids: CAISDLTGPNTEAFF. DNA for the CDR3: TGTGCCATCAGTGACTTAACAGGGCCGAACACTGAAGCTTTCTTT.

This clone has ten or more counts. The chain combines TRBV14 with TRBJ1-6, with D unresolved. CDR1 is SGHDN, CDR2 FVKESK, per germline. The CDR3 has 14 amino acids. Deletions cut 1 base from V and 7 bases from J, with 8 bases between. For the CDR3, the DNA is TGTGCCAGCAGCCAAGTGCACAGCAATTCACCCCTCCACTTT. This translates into CASSQVHSNSPLHF.

The chain combines TRBV19 with TRBJ1-2; 11 bases match TRBD1. The CDR3 contains 17 residues. In germline, CDR1 is LNHDA, CDR2 SQIVND (reference sequence). J gave up 8 bases and V 3 bases, and 14 bases lay outside the gene matches. The CDR3 DNA reads TGTGCCAGTAGTATTGGACAGGGGGCGCTCGGATTGTCAGGCTACACCTTC. Its protein product is CASSIGQGALGLSGYTF.

This chain uses TRBV10-2 with TRBJ1-1; weak D call: TRBD1 (6 bases). The CDR3 runs 13 residues. Trimming cost V 8 bases and J 1 base, with 11 bases left between them. Germline V gene data show CDR1 as WSHSY and CDR2 as SAAADI. CDR3 protein: CASGGGRNTEAFF. CDR3 nucleotides: TGCGCCAGCGGGGGGGGGCGGAACACTGAAGCTTTCTTT.

The count of this clone is one. The DNA for the CDR3 is TGTGCCAGCACCAGAGATGGGGGGGCGAGCACTGAAGCTTTCTTT. It yields the protein CASTRDGGASTEAFF. V and J are TRBV2 and TRBJ1-1; D possibly corresponds to TRBD1 (6 bases). V dropped 7 bases and J dropped 4 bases, with 19 bases sitting between them. Germline CDR1 and CDR2: SNHLY and FYNNEI. The CDR3 sequence is 15 residues long.

The chain carries TRBV6-5 and TRBJ2-1; 7 bases fit TRBD1. The CDR3 is 14 amino acids. Losses at the gene ends were 5 bases for V and 12 bases for J; bases not matched to a gene: 13. Germline V CDR1 and CDR2: MNHEY, SVGAGI. This CDR3 reads CASSMTRGLWMQFF. In DNA form, the CDR3 reads TGTGCCAGCAGTATGACGAGGGGGCTCTGGATGCAGTTCTTC.

The gene calls are TRBV4-3 and TRBJ2-5; D is ambiguous. The ends were cut back, 0 bases at V and 2 bases at J, with 10 bases in the middle. Germline V gene lookup returns CDR1 LGHNA and CDR2 YSLEER. CDR3 length: 15 residues. This CDR3 reads CASSQETEPQETQYF. The CDR3 coding sequence is TGCGCCAGCAGCCAAGAAACGGAGCCACAAGAGACCCAGTACTTC.

This clone was seen once. The rearrangement uses TRBV7-2 and TRBJ2-2; maybe TRBD1 (5 bases). Trimming left V 3 bases short and J 4 bases short, with 12 bases between. The germline gives CDR1 SGHTA, CDR2 FQGNSA. This CDR3 comprises 15 residues. The CDR3: CASSLTAMSTGELFF. The CDR3 DNA reads as TGTGCCAGCAGCTTGACAGCGATGAGCACCGGGGAGCTGTTTTTT.

This chain links TRBV5-1 with TRBJ2-7, with a weak D call TRBD2 (5 bases). The V end lost 8 bases, the J end lost 4 bases, and 22 bases lay between the germline ends. From germline, CDR1 is SGHRS and CDR2 YFSETQ. The CDR3 length is 15 residues. CDR3 nucleotides: TGCGCCAGTGTCGTGGGTGCCGGACGGAGGTACGAGCAGTACTTC. Protein sequence: CASVVGAGRRYEQYF.

As DNA, the CDR3 is TGTGCCTGGAGGGCAGGGAACAATCAGCCCCAGCATTTT. As protein: CAWRAGNNQPQHF. This chain uses TRBV30 with TRBJ1-5; TRBD1 might be the D (5 bases). CDR1 GTSNPN and CDR2 SVGIG come from the germline V gene (reference sequence). The CDR3 has 13 residues. V was pared by 3 bases and J by 3 bases, with 9 bases between. Filled out from reference TRBV30 and TRBJ1-5, the complete variable domain reads SQTIHQWPATLVQPVGSPLSLECTVEGTSNPNLYWYRQAAGRGLQLLFYSVGIGQISSEVPQNLSASRPQDRQFILSSKKLLLSDSGFYLCAWRAGNNQPQHFGDGTRLSIL.

This clone was counted a single time. This chain uses TRBV5-1 with TRBJ1-2, with D hard to call. Deletions cut 3 bases from V and 4 bases from J, with 13 bases between. Germline V gives CDR1 SGHRS, CDR2 YFSETQ. This CDR3 has 14 amino acids. This chain's CDR3 is CASSSQVLGYGYTF. The CDR3 nucleotides read TGCGCCAGCAGCTCCCAGGTCCTTGGCTATGGCTACACCTTC.

The chain is built from TRBV11-2 and TRBJ1-3; D is perhaps TRBD1 (6 bases). V was pared by 5 bases and J by 0 bases, with 14 bases between. The CDR3 loop spans 16 amino acids. The V gene's germline CDR1 is SGHAT and CDR2 FQNNGV. The CDR3, as DNA: TGTGCCAGCAGCCCCCGAGGGGGTGACTCTGGAAACACCATATATTTT. Its translation: CASSPRGGDSGNTIYF.

The chain couples TRBV6-6 to TRBJ2-5; TRBD2 matches 9 bases. From germline, CDR1 is MNHNY and CDR2 SVGAGI (reference sequence). Trimming removed 2 bases from V and 1 base from J; junction bases left unmatched: 2. There are 15 residues in the CDR3. CDR3 in amino acids: CASSYGRGGQETQYF. The CDR3 nucleotides are TGTGCCAGCAGTTACGGGCGGGGGGGCCAAGAGACCCAGTACTTC.

V is TRBV6-6 and J is TRBJ2-6; no definite D call. Germline lookup yields CDR1 MNHNY and CDR2 SVGAGI (reference sequence). V lost 8 bases and J lost 0, with 11 bases in between. This CDR3 region has 15 residues. The CDR3 DNA reads as TGTGCCAGCGGTCGGTCCATCTCTGGGGCCAACGTCCTGACTTTC. It translates to CASGRSISGANVLTF.